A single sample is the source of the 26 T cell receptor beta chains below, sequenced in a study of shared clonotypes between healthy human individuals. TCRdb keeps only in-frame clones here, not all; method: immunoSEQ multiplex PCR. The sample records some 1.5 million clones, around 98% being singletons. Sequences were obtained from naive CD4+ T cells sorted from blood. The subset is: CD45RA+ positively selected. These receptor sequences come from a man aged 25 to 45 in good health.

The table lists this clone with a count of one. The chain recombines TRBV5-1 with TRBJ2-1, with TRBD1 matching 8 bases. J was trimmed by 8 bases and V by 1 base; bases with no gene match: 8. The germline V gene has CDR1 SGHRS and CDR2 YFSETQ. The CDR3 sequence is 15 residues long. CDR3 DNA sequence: TGCGCCAGCAGCTTGCTGACAGGGGTGATCGATGAGCAGTTCTTC. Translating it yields CASSLLTGVIDEQFF.

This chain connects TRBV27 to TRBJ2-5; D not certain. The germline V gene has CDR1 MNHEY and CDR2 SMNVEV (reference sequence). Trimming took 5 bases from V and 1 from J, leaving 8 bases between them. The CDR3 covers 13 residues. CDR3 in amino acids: CASSPWSQETQYF. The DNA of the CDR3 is TGTGCCAGCAGTCCTTGGTCCCAAGAGACCCAGTACTTC.

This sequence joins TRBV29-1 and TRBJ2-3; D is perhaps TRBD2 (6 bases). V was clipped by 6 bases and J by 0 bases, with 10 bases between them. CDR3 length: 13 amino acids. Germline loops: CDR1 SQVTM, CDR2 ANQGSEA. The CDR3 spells CSVPGLSTDTQYF. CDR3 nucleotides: TGCAGCGTCCCGGGACTTAGCACAGATACGCAGTATTTT.

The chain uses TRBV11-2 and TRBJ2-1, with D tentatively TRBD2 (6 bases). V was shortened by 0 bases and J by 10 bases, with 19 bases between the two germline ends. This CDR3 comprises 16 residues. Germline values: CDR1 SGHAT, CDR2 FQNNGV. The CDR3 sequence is CASSLERETRRREQFF. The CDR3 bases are TGTGCCAGCAGCTTAGAACGGGAGACCCGTCGACGGGAGCAGTTCTTC.

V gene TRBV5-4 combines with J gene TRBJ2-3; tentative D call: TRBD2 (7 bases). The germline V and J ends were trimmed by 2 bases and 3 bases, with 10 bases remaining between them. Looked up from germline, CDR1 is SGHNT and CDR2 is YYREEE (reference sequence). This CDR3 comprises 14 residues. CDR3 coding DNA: TGTGCCAGCAGCTTTCGGGGGGCAACAGATACGCAGTATTTT. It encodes CASSFRGATDTQYF.

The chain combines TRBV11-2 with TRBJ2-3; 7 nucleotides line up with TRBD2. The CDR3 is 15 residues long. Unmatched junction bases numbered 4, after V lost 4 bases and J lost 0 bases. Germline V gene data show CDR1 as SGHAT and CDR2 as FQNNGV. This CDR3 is CASSSRLASTDTQYF. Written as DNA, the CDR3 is TGTGCCAGCAGCTCTCGACTAGCTAGCACAGATACGCAGTATTTT.

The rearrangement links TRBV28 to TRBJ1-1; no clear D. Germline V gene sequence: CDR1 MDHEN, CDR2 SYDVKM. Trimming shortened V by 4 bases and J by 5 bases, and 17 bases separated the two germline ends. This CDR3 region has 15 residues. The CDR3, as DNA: TGTGCCAGCAGTTCGCCGGACGGGAGAAGTACTGAAGCTTTCTTT. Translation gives CASSSPDGRSTEAFF. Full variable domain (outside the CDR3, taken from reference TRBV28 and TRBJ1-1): DVKVTQSSRYLVKRTGEKVFLECVQDMDHENMFWYRQDPGLGLRLIYFSYDVKMKEKGDIPEGYSVSREKKERFSLILESASTNQTSMYLCASSSPDGRSTEAFFGQGTRLTVV.

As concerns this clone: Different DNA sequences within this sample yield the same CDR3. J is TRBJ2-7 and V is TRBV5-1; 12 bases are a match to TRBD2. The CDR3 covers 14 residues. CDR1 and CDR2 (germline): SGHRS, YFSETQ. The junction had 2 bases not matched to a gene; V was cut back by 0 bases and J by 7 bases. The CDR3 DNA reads TGCGCCAGCAGCTTGGGACTAGCGGGAGTGGAGCAGTACTTC. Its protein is CASSLGLAGVEQYF. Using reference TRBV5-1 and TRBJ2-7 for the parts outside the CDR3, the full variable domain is KAGVTQTPRYLIKTRGQQVTLSCSPISGHRSVSWYQQTPGQGLQFLFEYFSETQRNKGNFPGRFSGRQFSNSRSEMNVSTLELGDSALYLCASSLGLAGVEQYFGPGTRLTVT.

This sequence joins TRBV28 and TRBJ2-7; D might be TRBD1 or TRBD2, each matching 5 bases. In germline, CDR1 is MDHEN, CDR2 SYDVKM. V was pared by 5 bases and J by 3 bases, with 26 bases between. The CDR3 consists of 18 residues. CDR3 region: CASSVLGTLTGLSYEQYF. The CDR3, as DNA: TGTGCCAGCAGTGTGTTAGGGACCTTAACAGGACTGAGCTACGAGCAGTACTTC.

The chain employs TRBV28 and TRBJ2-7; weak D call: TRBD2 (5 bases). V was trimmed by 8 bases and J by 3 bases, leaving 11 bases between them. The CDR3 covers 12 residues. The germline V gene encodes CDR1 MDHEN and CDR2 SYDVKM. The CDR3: CASRDPFYEQYF. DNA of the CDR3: TGTGCCAGCCGGGATCCATTCTACGAGCAGTACTTC.

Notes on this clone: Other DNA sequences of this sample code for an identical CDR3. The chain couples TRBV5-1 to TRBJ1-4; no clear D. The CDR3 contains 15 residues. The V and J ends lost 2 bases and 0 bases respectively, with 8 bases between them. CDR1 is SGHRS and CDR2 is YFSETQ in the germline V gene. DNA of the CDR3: TGCGCCAGCAGCTTAGACGGAACAACTAATGAAAAACTGTTTTTT. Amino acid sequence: CASSLDGTTNEKLFF.

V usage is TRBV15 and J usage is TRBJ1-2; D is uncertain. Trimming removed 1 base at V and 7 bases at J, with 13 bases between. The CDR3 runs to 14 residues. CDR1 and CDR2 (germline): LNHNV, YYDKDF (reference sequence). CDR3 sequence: CATSRVRGYGGYTF. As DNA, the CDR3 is TGTGCCACCAGCAGAGTACGAGGGTATGGTGGCTACACCTTC. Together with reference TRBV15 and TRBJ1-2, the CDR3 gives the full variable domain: DAMVIQNPRYQVTQFGKPVTLSCSQTLNHNVMYWYQQKSSQAPKLLFHYYDKDFNNEADTPDNFQSRRPNTSFCFLDIRSPGLGDTAMYLCATSRVRGYGGYTFGSGTRLTVV.

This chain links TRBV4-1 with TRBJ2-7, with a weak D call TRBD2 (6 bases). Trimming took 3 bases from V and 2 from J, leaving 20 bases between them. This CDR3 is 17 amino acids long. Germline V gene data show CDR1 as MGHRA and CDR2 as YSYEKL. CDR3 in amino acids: CASSHFEGGLAAYEQYF. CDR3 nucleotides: TGCGCCAGCAGCCACTTCGAAGGAGGGTTAGCAGCCTACGAGCAGTACTTC.

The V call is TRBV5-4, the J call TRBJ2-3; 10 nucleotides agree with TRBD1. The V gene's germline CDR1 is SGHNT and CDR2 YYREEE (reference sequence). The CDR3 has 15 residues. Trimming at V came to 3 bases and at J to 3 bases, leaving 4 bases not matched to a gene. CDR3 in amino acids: CASSSGQGGTDTQYF. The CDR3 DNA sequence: TGTGCCAGCAGCTCCGGACAGGGGGGAACAGATACGCAGTATTTT. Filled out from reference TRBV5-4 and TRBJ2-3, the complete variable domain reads ETGVTQSPTHLIKTRGQQVTLRCSSQSGHNTVSWYQQALGQGPQFIFQYYREEENGRGNFPPRFSGLQFPNYSSELNVNALELDDSALYLCASSSGQGGTDTQYFGPGTRLTVL.

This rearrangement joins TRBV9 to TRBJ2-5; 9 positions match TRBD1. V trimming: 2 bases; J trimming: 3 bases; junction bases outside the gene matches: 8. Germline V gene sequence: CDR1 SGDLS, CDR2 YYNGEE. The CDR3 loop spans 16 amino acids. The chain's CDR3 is CASSVSLGQGEETQYF. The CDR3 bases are TGTGCCAGCAGCGTCTCCTTGGGACAGGGAGAAGAGACCCAGTACTTC.

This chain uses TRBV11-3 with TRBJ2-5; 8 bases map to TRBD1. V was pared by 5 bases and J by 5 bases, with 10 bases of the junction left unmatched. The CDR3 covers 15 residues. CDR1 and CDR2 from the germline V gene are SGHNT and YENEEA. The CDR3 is CASSLWTGNRETQYF. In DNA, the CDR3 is TGTGCCAGCAGCCTCTGGACAGGGAATAGGGAGACCCAGTACTTC.

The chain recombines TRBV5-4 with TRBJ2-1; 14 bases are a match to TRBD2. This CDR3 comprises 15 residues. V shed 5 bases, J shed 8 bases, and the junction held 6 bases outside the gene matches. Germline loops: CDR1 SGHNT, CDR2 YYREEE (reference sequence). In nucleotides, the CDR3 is TGTGCCAGCAGAACGACTAGCGGGAGGGCCGATGAGCAGTTCTTC. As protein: CASRTTSGRADEQFF.

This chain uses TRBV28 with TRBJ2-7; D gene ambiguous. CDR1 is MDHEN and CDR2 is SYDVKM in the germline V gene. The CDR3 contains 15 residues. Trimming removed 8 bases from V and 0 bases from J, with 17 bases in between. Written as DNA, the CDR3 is TGTGCCAGCCCCCCCTCTCAGATCAACTCCTACGAGCAGTACTTC. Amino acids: CASPPSQINSYEQYF.

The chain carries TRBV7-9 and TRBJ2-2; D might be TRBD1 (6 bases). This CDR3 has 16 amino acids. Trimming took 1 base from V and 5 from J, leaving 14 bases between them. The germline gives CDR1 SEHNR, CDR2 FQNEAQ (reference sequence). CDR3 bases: TGTGCCAGCAGCTTAGAGGTCAGGGGATCAACCGGGGAGCTGTTTTTT. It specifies CASSLEVRGSTGELFF. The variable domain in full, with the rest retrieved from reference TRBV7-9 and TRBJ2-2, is DTGVSQNPRHKITKRGQNVTFRCDPISEHNRLYWYRQTLGQGPEFLTYFQNEAQLEKSRLLSDRFSAERPKGSFSTLEIQRTEQGDSAMYLCASSLEVRGSTGELFFGEGSRLTVL.

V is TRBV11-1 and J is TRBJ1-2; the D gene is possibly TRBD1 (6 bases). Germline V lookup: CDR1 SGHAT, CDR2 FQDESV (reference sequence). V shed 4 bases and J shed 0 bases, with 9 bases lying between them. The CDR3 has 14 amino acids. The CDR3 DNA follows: TGTGCCAGCAGCTCCCGGACAGCTAACTATGGCTACACCTTC. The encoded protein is CASSSRTANYGYTF. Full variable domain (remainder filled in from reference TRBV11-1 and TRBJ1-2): EAEVAQSPRYKITEKSQAVAFWCDPISGHATLYWYRQILGQGPELLVQFQDESVVDDSQLPKDRFSAERLKGVDSTLKIQPAELGDSAMYLCASSSRTANYGYTFGSGTRLTVV.

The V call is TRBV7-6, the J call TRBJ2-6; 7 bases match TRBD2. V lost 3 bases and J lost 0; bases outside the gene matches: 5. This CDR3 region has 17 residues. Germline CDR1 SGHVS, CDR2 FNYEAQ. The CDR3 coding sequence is TGTGCCAGCAGCTTCCCGGGAGGCTCCTCTGGGGCCAACGTCCTGACTTTC. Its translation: CASSFPGGSSGANVLTF.

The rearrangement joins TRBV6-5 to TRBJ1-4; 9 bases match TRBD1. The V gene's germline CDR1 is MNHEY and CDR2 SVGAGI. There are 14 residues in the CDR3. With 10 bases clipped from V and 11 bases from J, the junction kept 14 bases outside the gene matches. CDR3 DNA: TGTGCCACCCTACCACAGGGGGCGGTGGGGAAACTGTTTTTT. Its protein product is CATLPQGAVGKLFF.

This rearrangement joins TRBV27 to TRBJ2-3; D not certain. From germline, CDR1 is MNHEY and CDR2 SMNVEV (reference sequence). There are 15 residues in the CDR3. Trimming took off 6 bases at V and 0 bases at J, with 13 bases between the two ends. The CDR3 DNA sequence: TGTGCCAGCAGGACCCGGATCTCTAGCACAGATACGCAGTATTTT. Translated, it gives CASRTRISSTDTQYF.

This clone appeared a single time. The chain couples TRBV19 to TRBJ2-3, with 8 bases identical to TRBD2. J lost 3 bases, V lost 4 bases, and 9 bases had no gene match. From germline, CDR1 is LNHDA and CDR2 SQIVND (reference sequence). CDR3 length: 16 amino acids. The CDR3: CASSKASGPGTDTQYF. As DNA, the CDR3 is TGTGCCAGTAGTAAAGCTAGCGGGCCAGGGACAGATACGCAGTATTTT.

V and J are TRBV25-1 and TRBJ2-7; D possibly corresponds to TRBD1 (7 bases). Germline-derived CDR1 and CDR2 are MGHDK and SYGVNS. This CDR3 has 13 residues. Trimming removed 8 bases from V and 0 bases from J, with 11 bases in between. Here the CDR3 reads CASAQGGSYEQYF. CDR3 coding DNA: TGTGCCAGCGCCCAGGGGGGCTCCTACGAGCAGTACTTC.

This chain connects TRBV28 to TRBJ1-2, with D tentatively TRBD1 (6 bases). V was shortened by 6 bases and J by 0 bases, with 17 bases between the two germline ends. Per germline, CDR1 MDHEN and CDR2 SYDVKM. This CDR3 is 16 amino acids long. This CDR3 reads CASSPLRGPPNYGYTF. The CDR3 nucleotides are TGTGCCAGCAGCCCTCTCAGGGGCCCTCCTAACTATGGCTACACCTTC.